The 24 T cell receptor beta chains reported below all come from one sample, sequenced in a study of cytomegalovirus exposure and HLA in healthy donors. PCR involved 60 Vbeta and 13 Jbeta primers. The table came from immunoSEQ multiplex PCR; TCRdb's copy has only in-frame clones and leaves some out. The sample records about 94,000 clones, roughly three fifths being singletons. The sequenced sample was PBMCs. All receptors come from a man aged 25 to 45 in good health and CMV-seronegative.

The V gene is TRBV4-2, the J gene TRBJ1-4; 9 bases are shared with TRBD1. Losses at the gene ends were 4 bases for V and 6 bases for J; bases not matched to a gene: 3. CDR3 length equals 14 residues. CDR1 and CDR2 (germline): LGHNA, YNFKEQ. CDR3 amino acids: CASSPGQGDEKLFF. The CDR3 nucleotides are TGTGCCAGCAGCCCGGGACAGGGAGATGAAAAACTGTTTTTT.

This clone was seen just once. V and J are TRBV11-2 and TRBJ2-7; D uncertain. The CDR3 is 18 residues long. Per the germline V gene, CDR1 is SGHAT and CDR2 is FQNNGV. Trimming took 2 bases from V and 0 from J, leaving 20 bases between them. The CDR3 protein is CASSLPSTAHWSSYEQYF. The CDR3 nucleotides are TGTGCCAGCAGCTTACCCTCGACCGCCCACTGGAGCTCCTACGAGCAGTACTTC.

The genes are TRBV5-1 and TRBJ1-4; TRBD1 might be the D (6 bases). CDR1 and CDR2 (germline): SGHRS, YFSETQ. The CDR3 is 14 amino acids. V dropped 0 bases and J dropped 4 bases, with 7 bases sitting between them. The chain's CDR3 is CASSLGGHNEKLFF. CDR3 in DNA: TGCGCCAGCAGCTTGGGGGGACATAATGAAAAACTGTTTTTT.

This clone has a handful of counts. V usage is TRBV4-1 and J usage is TRBJ1-1; 8 nucleotides align to TRBD1. CDR1 and CDR2 from the germline V gene are MGHRA and YSYEKL. The CDR3 consists of 16 residues. V shed 1 base, J shed 3 bases, and the junction held 7 bases outside the gene matches. The CDR3 is CASSQGWTGYDTEAFF. The CDR3 nucleotides read TGCGCCAGCAGCCAAGGCTGGACAGGGTATGACACTGAAGCTTTCTTT.

The chain combines TRBV9 with TRBJ2-5, with TRBD2 as a possible D gene (5 bases). The V gene's germline CDR1 is SGDLS and CDR2 YYNGEE. V was shortened by 2 bases and J by 2 bases, with 13 bases between the two germline ends. The CDR3 extends over 15 amino acids. CDR3 in DNA: TGTGCCAGCAGCGTTGAGGGAGCCCTTCAAGAGACCCAGTACTTC. Encoded protein: CASSVEGALQETQYF.

A remark on this clone: This likely came from a read error, as a far larger clone is one base away. The sample carries other DNA sequences with the same CDR3. V is TRBV7-3 and J is TRBJ1-1, with 9 bases identical to TRBD1. CDR1 is SGHTA, CDR2 FQGTGA, per germline. The CDR3 consists of 13 residues. V was pared by 5 bases and J by 10 bases, with 8 bases of the junction left unmatched. The CDR3 nucleotides read TGTGCCAGCAGCCCGACAGGGGGTGTGTCAGCTTTCTTT. Translated: CASSPTGGVSAFF.

The V call is TRBV19, the J call TRBJ1-6; D call uncertain. V lost 4 bases, J lost 7 bases, and 17 bases lay in between. The CDR3 totals 16 residues. CDR1 is LNHDA, CDR2 SQIVND, per germline (reference sequence). Written as DNA, the CDR3 is TGTGCCAGTAGTACCGGCGAGGTTGTTCGGAATTCACCCCTCCACTTT. Its protein is CASSTGEVVRNSPLHF.

The chain carries TRBV30 and TRBJ2-1, with a tentative D call TRBD2 (6 bases). This CDR3 is built from 17 residues. CDR1 and CDR2 (germline): GTSNPN, SVGIG (reference sequence). V lost 5 bases to trimming and J lost 5 bases, with 25 bases between them. The CDR3 region is CAWAPLRGPSSDNEQFF. The DNA of the CDR3 is TGTGCCTGGGCCCCCCTCCGGGGTCCTTCTAGCGACAATGAGCAGTTCTTC.

The CDR3 region is CASERGGETGELFF. CDR3 bases: TGTGCCAGCGAAAGGGGGGGCGAAACCGGGGAGCTGTTTTTT. The chain carries TRBV25-1 and TRBJ2-2; a possible D gene is TRBD2 (7 bases). The V gene lost 8 bases and the J gene lost 5 bases, with 15 bases spanning the gap. This CDR3 has 14 residues. Germline values: CDR1 MGHDK, CDR2 SYGVNS. The full variable domain, rest sourced from reference TRBV25-1 and TRBJ2-2, is EADIYQTPRYLVIGTGKKITLECSQTMGHDKMYWYQQDPGMELHLIHYSYGVNSTEKGDLSSESTVSRIRTEHFPLTLESARPSHTSQYLCASERGGETGELFFGEGSRLTVL.

This clone has just a few counts. The chain joins TRBV2 to TRBJ2-7, with 9 nucleotides matching TRBD1. CDR1 SNHLY and CDR2 FYNNEI come from the germline V gene. The J segment lost 5 bases and the V segment lost 10 bases, leaving 9 bases of the junction unmatched. CDR3 size: 13 residues. DNA for the CDR3: TGTGCCAAGAGTCCGGACAGGGGCCACGAGCAGTACTTC. This sequence encodes CAKSPDRGHEQYF.

The chain recombines TRBV6-1 with TRBJ2-5, with D perhaps matching TRBD2 (6 bases). From germline, CDR1 is MNHNS and CDR2 SASEGT. There are 15 residues in the CDR3. V was pared by 2 bases and J by 9 bases, with 19 bases between. The CDR3 spells CASSELGLLSGAQYF. CDR3 DNA sequence: TGTGCCAGCAGTGAATTGGGACTCCTGTCCGGGGCCCAGTACTTC.

V is TRBV28 and J is TRBJ1-6; TRBD1 aligns across 8 bases. CDR1 and CDR2 (germline): MDHEN, SYDVKM. V shed 10 bases, J shed 9 bases, and the junction held 8 bases outside the gene matches. The CDR3 has 13 amino acids. CDR3: CATQAGGVSPLHF. The CDR3 nucleotides are TGTGCCACGCAAGCAGGGGGCGTTTCACCCCTCCACTTT. Variable domain in full (rest from reference TRBV28 and TRBJ1-6): DVKVTQSSRYLVKRTGEKVFLECVQDMDHENMFWYRQDPGLGLRLIYFSYDVKMKEKGDIPEGYSVSREKKERFSLILESASTNQTSMYLCATQAGGVSPLHFGNGTRLTVT.

The J gene is TRBJ2-7, the V gene TRBV5-1; no clear D. Germline CDR1 reads SGHRS; CDR2 reads YFSETQ. There are 13 residues in the CDR3. Trimming removed 2 bases at V and 2 bases at J, with 8 bases between. The DNA for the CDR3 is TGCGCCAGCAGCTTAACAGCAGCCTACGAGCAGTACTTC. Translated, it gives CASSLTAAYEQYF.

The V and J genes are TRBV18 and TRBJ1-2; D might be TRBD1 (6 bases). V was trimmed by 4 bases and J by 6 bases, leaving 9 bases between them. The V gene's germline CDR1 is KGHSH and CDR2 LQKENI. The CDR3 loop spans 12 amino acids. The CDR3 reads CASSQGGDGYTF. CDR3 sequence (DNA): TGTGCCAGCTCACAAGGGGGGGATGGCTACACCTTC.

This clone was detected a few times. V and J are TRBV14 and TRBJ1-1, with D perhaps matching TRBD1 (5 bases). V was clipped by 2 bases and J by 1 base, with 20 bases between them. The CDR3 spans 18 residues. Germline V gene lookup returns CDR1 SGHDN and CDR2 FVKESK. As DNA, the CDR3 is TGTGCCAGCAGCCAAAAAGGGTTCGGGGGTTCCTCGAACACTGAAGCTTTCTTT. Its translation is CASSQKGFGGSSNTEAFF.

The CDR3, as DNA: TGTGCCAGCGCTAGCGGGAGGGCCGTGGGTGTCGGTGAGCAGTTCTTC. Protein: CASASGRAVGVGEQFF. This sequence joins TRBV6-4 and TRBJ2-1; 12 bases are a match to TRBD2. CDR1 is MRHNA, CDR2 SNTAGT, per germline. The CDR3 sequence is 16 residues long. V was pared by 8 bases and J by 9 bases, with 14 bases of the junction left unmatched.

The V call is TRBV7-3, the J call TRBJ2-2, with 7 bases identical to TRBD2. V shed 2 bases and J 4 bases; nucleotides not matched to a gene: 4. Germline-derived CDR1 and CDR2 are SGHTA and FQGTGA. There are 15 residues in the CDR3. The CDR3 nucleotides read TGTGCCAGCAGCTTACTGGGGGGGGGCACCGGGGAGCTGTTTTTT. Its translation: CASSLLGGGTGELFF.

The chain has TRBV30 and TRBJ2-1; D is uncertain. The CDR3 covers 11 residues. Germline V gene sequence: CDR1 GTSNPN, CDR2 SVGIG (reference sequence). V lost 2 bases, J lost 3 bases, and 2 bases lay in between. In DNA, the CDR3 is TGTGCCTGGAGTCACTACAATGAGCAGTTCTTC. Encoded protein: CAWSHYNEQFF.

The V and J genes are TRBV19 and TRBJ2-7; D is perhaps TRBD2 (6 bases). V lost 5 bases to trimming and J lost 2 bases, with 10 bases between them. The germline gives CDR1 LNHDA, CDR2 SQIVND (reference sequence). This CDR3 region has 13 residues. The DNA for the CDR3 is TGTGCCAGTAGTTCCCGGGAGACCTACGAGCAGTACTTC. Its protein is CASSSRETYEQYF.

The V gene is TRBV5-1, the J gene TRBJ2-7; possibly TRBD1 for D (6 bases). This CDR3 is 16 amino acids long. V was shortened by 6 bases and J by 4 bases, with 23 bases between the two germline ends. From germline, CDR1 is SGHRS and CDR2 YFSETQ. The CDR3 DNA sequence: TGCGCCAGCACCCTTGGAGTATCAGGGGTAAGTTACGAGCAGTACTTC. This gives the protein CASTLGVSGVSYEQYF.

The chain combines TRBV19 with TRBJ2-7; 11 nucleotides match TRBD2. Germline V gene lookup returns CDR1 LNHDA and CDR2 SQIVND (reference sequence). The CDR3 has 16 amino acids. V was clipped by 9 bases and J by 4 bases; unmatched bases: 14. CDR3 sequence: CARPTSGRLKHYEQYF. The CDR3 DNA reads as TGTGCCAGGCCAACTAGCGGGAGACTTAAACATTACGAGCAGTACTTC.

V is TRBV19 and J is TRBJ1-2; 9 bases map to TRBD1. The V gene end was trimmed by 5 bases and the J gene end by 8 bases; junction bases not matched to a gene: 15. From germline, CDR1 is LNHDA and CDR2 SQIVND (reference sequence). The CDR3 extends over 16 amino acids. The CDR3 bases are TGTGCCAGTAGTCTACGGACAGGGGAAGGGAGGAAGGGCTACACCTTC. This gives the protein CASSLRTGEGRKGYTF.

This clone was seen once. The CDR3 spells CAGSRAQHF. CDR3 in DNA: TGTGCCGGGTCCAGGGCCCAGCATTTT. This rearrangement joins TRBV2 to TRBJ1-5, with TRBD1 as a possible D gene (5 bases). The germline V gene has CDR1 SNHLY and CDR2 FYNNEI. The V end was cut by 11 bases, the J end by 11 bases, with 10 bases between. CDR3 length: 9 residues. The full variable domain, completed using reference TRBV2 and TRBJ1-5, is EPEVTQTPSHQVTQMGQEVILRCVPISNHLYFYWYRQILGQKVEFLVSFYNNEISEKSEIFDDQFSVERPDGSNFTLKIRSTKLEDSAMYFCAGSRAQHFGDGTRLSIL.

Comments on this clone: Its ends do not fully match the called genes, so a read error is possible. The chain carries TRBV7-7 and TRBJ2-5; tentative D call: TRBD2 (6 bases). Germline CDR1 SSHAT, CDR2 FNYEAQ (reference sequence). The CDR3 has 13 residues. CDR3 nucleotides: TGTGCTAGCAGCCGCGGGAATCAAGAGACCCAGTACTTC. Protein: CASSRGNQETQYF. Drawing the rest from reference TRBV7-7 and TRBJ2-5, the complete variable domain is GAGVSQSPRYKVTKRGQDVTLRCDPISSHATLYWYQQALGQGPEFLTYFNYEAQPDKSGLPSDRFSAERPEGSISTLTIQRTEQRDSAMYRCASSRGNQETQYFGPGTRLLVL.